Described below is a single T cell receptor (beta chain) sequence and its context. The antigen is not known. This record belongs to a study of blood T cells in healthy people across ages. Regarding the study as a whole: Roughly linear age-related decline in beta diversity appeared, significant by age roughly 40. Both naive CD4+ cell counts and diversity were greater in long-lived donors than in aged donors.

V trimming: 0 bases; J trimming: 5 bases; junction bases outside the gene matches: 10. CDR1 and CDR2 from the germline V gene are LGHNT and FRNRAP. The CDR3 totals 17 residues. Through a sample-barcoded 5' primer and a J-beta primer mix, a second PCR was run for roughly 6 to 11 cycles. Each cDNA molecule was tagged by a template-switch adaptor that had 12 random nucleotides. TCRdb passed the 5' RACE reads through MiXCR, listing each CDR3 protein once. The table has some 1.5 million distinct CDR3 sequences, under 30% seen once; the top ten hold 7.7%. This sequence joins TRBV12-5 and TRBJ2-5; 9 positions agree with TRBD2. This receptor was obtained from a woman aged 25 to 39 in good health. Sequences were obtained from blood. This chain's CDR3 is CASGLVLGGRADETQYF. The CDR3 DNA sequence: TGTGCTAGTGGTTTGGTACTAGGCGGGAGGGCCGATGAGACCCAGTACTTC.